These 11 T cell receptor beta chains originate from one sample sequenced in a study of PD-1 blockade in classical Hodgkin lymphoma. Libraries were prepared by immunoSEQ multiplex PCR; TCRdb keeps only in-frame clonotypes and omits some of them. The data show 21,000 or so clones, 70% to 85% seen once. Every patient relapsed after autologous stem cell transplantation, and brentuximab vedotin exposure varied. The sample in question was peripheral blood mononuclear cells (PBMCs), obtained before the second cycle of nivolumab. These receptor sequences come from a human donor with classical Hodgkin lymphoma.

This chain joins TRBV10-1 and TRBJ2-1, with TRBD1 matching 9 bases. This CDR3 spans 15 amino acids. Germline lookup yields CDR1 WNHNN and CDR2 SYGVQD (reference sequence). V lost 9 bases, J lost 2 bases, and 8 bases stayed unmatched. CDR3 DNA sequence: TGCGCCAGTTCGAAGGGGACAGGGCCCTACAATGAGCAGTTCTTC. Translated: CASSKGTGPYNEQFF.

The chain uses TRBV29-1 and TRBJ1-2; 7 nucleotides line up with TRBD1. Losses at the gene ends were 7 bases for V and 9 bases for J; bases not matched to a gene: 11. CDR3 length equals 12 residues. The germline CDR1 and CDR2 sequences are SQVTM and ANQGSEA. DNA for the CDR3: TGCAGCGCTATCACAGGGGTCGAGAGCTACACCTTC. This gives the protein CSAITGVESYTF.

The chain joins TRBV27 to TRBJ2-3; TRBD2 agrees at 12 bases. After removal of 8 bases from V and 6 bases from J, the junction contained 9 bases not matched to a gene. The CDR3 has 15 residues. From germline, CDR1 is MNHEY and CDR2 SMNVEV (reference sequence). This chain's CDR3 is CASWGLAGGQDTQYF. CDR3 sequence (DNA): TGTGCCAGCTGGGGCCTAGCGGGAGGGCAGGATACGCAGTATTTT.

The chain couples TRBV7-2 to TRBJ1-5, with D tentatively TRBD1 (6 bases). Trimming removed 0 bases at V and 3 bases at J, with 9 bases between. The V gene's germline CDR1 is SGHTA and CDR2 FQGNSA. The CDR3 is 15 amino acids. CDR3 nucleotides: TGTGCCAGCAGCTTAGCAGGGGGTTACAATCAGCCCCAGCATTTT. Its translation is CASSLAGGYNQPQHF.

The chain is built from TRBV5-1 and TRBJ1-2, with a tentative D call TRBD1 (6 bases). Germline V lookup: CDR1 SGHRS, CDR2 YFSETQ. The CDR3 loop spans 15 amino acids. The V end was cut by 4 bases, the J end by 8 bases, with 21 bases between. Here the CDR3 DNA reads TGCGCCAGCAGCCAGGGGACCGGCAGGGGAGGGGGCTACACCTTC. This encodes CASSQGTGRGGGYTF.

As for this clone: Other DNA sequences in the same sample also yield this CDR3. The V call is TRBV9, the J call TRBJ2-5, with D perhaps TRBD1 (6 bases). Germline CDR1 and CDR2: SGDLS and YYNGEE. V was pared by 3 bases and J by 0 bases, with 9 bases between. The CDR3 consists of 14 residues. The CDR3 DNA reads as TGTGCCAGCAGCGGAACAGGGAACCAAGAGACCCAGTACTTC. Its translation is CASSGTGNQETQYF.

This chain uses TRBV25-1 with TRBJ1-5; tentative D call: TRBD1 (6 bases). CDR1 MGHDK and CDR2 SYGVNS come from the germline V gene. This CDR3 contains 15 residues. V gave up 5 bases and J gave up 0 bases, with 11 bases separating them. CDR3 bases: TGTGCCAGCAGTAAAGGGGGATATAGCAATCAGCCCCAGCATTTT. Translated: CASSKGGYSNQPQHF.

The chain has TRBV7-9 and TRBJ2-5; TRBD1 is a possible D gene (6 bases). CDR3 length: 13 amino acids. V was shortened by 2 bases and J by 4 bases, with 8 bases between the two germline ends. Germline V gene data show CDR1 as SEHNR and CDR2 as FQNEAQ (reference sequence). CDR3 nucleotide sequence: TGTGCCAGCAGCTTAAACAGGGCAGAGACCCAGTACTTC. Its protein is CASSLNRAETQYF.

This clone is judged hyperexpanded. The sample holds other DNA sequences that translate to the same CDR3. The V gene is TRBV29-1, the J gene TRBJ1-2; 8 bases are a match to TRBD1. J lost 10 bases, V lost 6 bases, and 7 bases had no gene match. Germline CDR1 reads SQVTM; CDR2 reads ANQGSEA. The CDR3 spans 11 residues. DNA of the CDR3: TGCAGCGTCGCTCAGGGGGCGGACTACACCTTC. Encoded protein: CSVAQGADYTF.

CDR3 sequence reads: CASSLEGRAETQYF. The CDR3, as DNA: TGTGCCAGCAGCTTAGAGGGGCGGGCAGAGACCCAGTACTTC. The chain carries TRBV7-2 and TRBJ2-5; D may be TRBD1 or TRBD2 (5 bases each). Germline CDR1 and CDR2: SGHTA and FQGNSA. V dropped 1 base and J dropped 4 bases, with 10 bases sitting between them. There are 14 residues in the CDR3.

V usage is TRBV19 and J usage is TRBJ2-2; D remains unclear. Trimming shortened V by 3 bases and J by 1 base, and 6 bases separated the two germline ends. Germline V lookup: CDR1 LNHDA, CDR2 SQIVND (reference sequence). This CDR3 has 14 amino acids. The CDR3 reads CASSITQNTGELFF. CDR3 DNA sequence: TGTGCCAGTAGTATTACACAGAACACCGGGGAGCTGTTTTTT.